A selection of T cell receptor beta chains follows, all from one sample in a study of PD-1 blockade in classical Hodgkin lymphoma. This table comes from immunoSEQ multiplex PCR, and its TCRdb copy is limited to in-frame clones, with some not included. The table has approximately 99,000 clones, 80% to 90% seen once. The sequenced sample was peripheral blood mononuclear cells (PBMCs), obtained before the second cycle of nivolumab. Receptors originate from a human donor with classical Hodgkin lymphoma. Each CDR3 is given with its conserved first and last residue. D genes are given only for firm matches. Not all rows give a size; the values are once, few, many and, for expanded clones, a class.

abundance,v_gene,j_gene,d_gene,CDR3aa,CDR3nt
.,TRBV7-2,TRBJ2-7,TRBD1,CASSRRDREFDEQYF,TGTGCCAGCAGCCGCAGGGACAGGGAATTCGACGAGCAGTACTTC
.,TRBV5-1,TRBJ2-1,.,CASNGAMSSYNEQFF,TGCGCCAGCAACGGCGCAATGAGCTCCTACAATGAGCAGTTCTTC
.,TRBV5-5,TRBJ1-3,.,CASSLRTGSSGNTIYF,TGTGCCAGCAGCTTGCGTACAGGGTCCTCTGGAAACACCATATATTTT
.,TRBV27,TRBJ2-3,.,CASSPDRAGRGTQYF,TGTGCCAGCAGTCCCGACCGGGCCGGCAGGGGTACGCAGTATTTT
.,TRBV7-2,TRBJ2-1,TRBD1,CASSPMTGGSYNEQFF,TGTGCCAGCAGCCCCATGACAGGGGGCTCCTACAATGAGCAGTTCTTC
once,TRBV9,TRBJ2-1,.,CASSVVGGVTAEQFF,TGTGCCAGCAGCGTAGTCGGCGGGGTGACTGCTGAGCAGTTCTTC
.,TRBV11-3,TRBJ2-3,TRBD2,CASSLGLAARDTQYF,TGTGCCAGCAGCTTAGGCCTAGCGGCCCGTGATACGCAGTATTTT
.,TRBV6-5,TRBJ2-3,.,CASSYGRQTDTQYF,TGTGCCAGCAGTTACGGCCGGCAGACAGATACGCAGTATTTT
.,TRBV6-5,TRBJ2-1,TRBD1,CASGTTGGSYNEQFF,TGTGCCAGCGGTACGACAGGGGGCTCCTACAATGAGCAGTTCTTC
.,TRBV28,TRBJ2-5,TRBD2,CASSIGLAGGETQYF,TGTGCCAGCAGTATCGGACTAGCGGGAGGGGAGACCCAGTACTTC
.,TRBV18,TRBJ2-5,TRBD2,CASSPWEGETQYF,TGTGCCAGCTCACCCTGGGAGGGGGAGACCCAGTACTTC
.,TRBV28,TRBJ1-1,.,CASSLLVAEGTEAFF,TGTGCCAGCAGTTTATTAGTGGCGGAGGGGACTGAAGCTTTCTTT
.,TRBV29-1,TRBJ2-1,.,CSVELESSYNEQFF,TGCAGCGTTGAATTAGAAAGCTCCTACAATGAGCAGTTCTTC
.,TRBV5-1,TRBJ1-2,.,CASSLTRDLFYGYTF,TGCGCCAGCAGCCTGACCCGGGATCTCTTCTATGGCTACACCTTC
.,TRBV15,TRBJ2-5,.,CATSRDQALFRVRETQYF,TGTGCCACCAGCAGAGATCAGGCTTTATTCAGGGTTAGGGAGACCCAGTACTTC
.,TRBV2,TRBJ2-5,TRBD2,CASTIPGTKETQYF,TGTGCCAGCACCATCCCGGGGACTAAAGAGACCCAGTACTTC
once,TRBV30,TRBJ1-5,.,CAWSVRSNQPQHF,TGTGCCTGGAGTGTACGGAGCAATCAGCCCCAGCATTTT
.,TRBV29-1,TRBJ1-5,.,CSARLGTGGNQPQHF,TGCAGCGCCCGATTGGGAACCGGGGGCAATCAGCCCCAGCATTTT
.,TRBV10-1,TRBJ1-5,.,CASSEIREQPQHF,TGCGCCAGCAGTGAGATCAGGGAACAGCCCCAGCATTTT
.,TRBV4-3,TRBJ2-3,.,CASSPEMYTDTQYF,TGCGCCAGCAGCCCGGAGATGTACACAGATACGCAGTATTTT
.,TRBV6-4,TRBJ2-7,.,CASSGTPPIYEQYF,TGTGCCAGCTCGGGGACACCTCCTATCTACGAGCAGTACTTC
.,TRBV5-1,TRBJ2-7,TRBD1,CASSFRDRGYEQYF,TGCGCCAGCAGCTTCCGGGACAGGGGCTACGAGCAGTACTTC
.,TRBV9,TRBJ2-1,.,CASSVTSYNEQFF,TGTGCCAGCAGCGTTACAAGTTACAATGAGCAGTTCTTC
.,TRBV28,TRBJ1-3,TRBD1,CASSFRGQSGNTIYF,TGTGCCAGCAGTTTCAGGGGGCAGTCTGGAAACACCATATATTTT
.,TRBV27,TRBJ2-6,.,CASRAQSGSGANVLTF,TGTGCCAGCAGGGCCCAGTCGGGCTCTGGGGCCAACGTCCTGACTTTC
.,TRBV19,TRBJ1-3,.,CASSPGTPGNTIYF,TGTGCCAGTAGCCCAGGGACTCCTGGAAACACCATATATTTT
.,TRBV19,TRBJ2-1,TRBD2,CASSILASGRSNEQFF,TGTGCCAGTAGTATTCTCGCTAGCGGGAGAAGTAATGAGCAGTTCTTC
.,TRBV11-2,TRBJ2-3,.,CASSGDTDTQYF,TGTGCCAGCAGCGGAGACACAGATACGCAGTATTTT
once,TRBV5-1,TRBJ2-6,.,CASSFARVGANVLTF,TGCGCCAGCAGCTTTGCCAGGGTTGGGGCCAACGTCCTGACTTTC
.,TRBV7-8,TRBJ1-1,.,CASSLRLGNLEAFF,TGTGCCAGCAGCCTACGTTTAGGGAACCTTGAAGCTTTCTTT
.,TRBV6-5,TRBJ2-3,TRBD2,CATLVGGGPRVTQYF,TGTGCCACCCTTGTCGGGGGAGGGCCTCGAGTTACGCAGTATTTT
.,TRBV13,TRBJ2-1,TRBD2,CASSFQRELGHEQFF,TGTGCCAGCAGCTTCCAGCGGGAGCTGGGCCATGAGCAGTTCTTC
.,TRBV11-2,TRBJ2-5,.,CASSPRTGETQYF,TGTGCCAGCAGCCCCAGGACCGGGGAGACCCAGTACTTC
.,TRBV7-9,TRBJ1-1,.,CASSLAGMYAFF,TGTGCCAGCAGCTTAGCGGGGATGTACGCTTTCTTT
.,TRBV27,TRBJ1-3,.,CASSLGFSGNTIYF,TGTGCCAGCAGTTTAGGGTTCTCTGGAAACACCATATATTTT
few,TRBV29-1,TRBJ2-2,.,CSVHLGSYTGELFF,TGCAGCGTCCACTTGGGGTCATACACCGGGGAGCTGTTTTTT
.,TRBV6-5,TRBJ1-1,.,CASSYSTLGNTEAFF,TGTGCCAGCAGTTACTCAACCCTCGGTAACACTGAAGCTTTCTTT
.,TRBV6-4,TRBJ2-1,.,CASSDSIGQSNEQFF,TGTGCCAGCAGTGACTCGATTGGGCAGAGCAATGAGCAGTTCTTC
.,TRBV6-1,TRBJ2-1,.,CASSEEAGQSYNEQFF,TGTGCCAGCAGTGAAGAGGCCGGACAGTCCTACAATGAGCAGTTCTTC
.,TRBV9,TRBJ2-7,.,CASSGAVDSYEQYF,TGTGCCAGCAGCGGAGCAGTCGACTCCTACGAGCAGTACTTC
.,TRBV4-1,TRBJ2-5,.,CASSTRDRQETQYF,TGCGCCAGCAGCACCCGGGACCGTCAAGAGACCCAGTACTTC
once,TRBV30,TRBJ2-2,.,CAWMFTGYRELFF,TGTGCCTGGATGTTTACAGGGTACCGGGAGCTGTTTTTT
.,TRBV11-2,TRBJ2-5,TRBD2,CASSLGVGRLAGQETQYF,TGTGCCAGCAGCTTAGGGGTGGGGCGGCTAGCGGGGCAAGAGACCCAGTACTTC
.,TRBV2,TRBJ1-2,.,CASSGGGLGYGYTF,TGTGCCAGCAGCGGAGGGGGGCTCGGCTATGGCTACACCTTC
.,TRBV19,TRBJ1-2,TRBD1,CASSGDRGRSGYGYTF,TGTGCCAGTAGTGGGGACAGGGGGCGTTCAGGCTATGGCTACACCTTC
.,TRBV29-1,TRBJ2-2,.,CSVEAPSNTGELFF,TGCAGCGTTGAAGCGCCTTCGAACACCGGGGAGCTGTTTTTT
.,TRBV4-3,TRBJ2-3,.,CASSQDPLSTDTQYF,TGCGCCAGCAGCCAAGACCCCCTAAGCACAGATACGCAGTATTTT
.,TRBV4-3,TRBJ2-7,.,CASSQDHRVAEQYF,TGCGCCAGCAGCCAAGACCACCGGGTTGCCGAGCAGTACTTC
.,TRBV5-1,TRBJ2-2,.,CASSFELGGSVGELFF,TGCGCCAGCAGCTTCGAACTAGGAGGGTCAGTCGGGGAGCTGTTTTTT
.,TRBV5-1,TRBJ2-7,TRBD2,CASSVISGTYEQYF,TGCGCCAGCAGCGTTATTAGCGGGACCTACGAGCAGTACTTC
.,TRBV10-2,TRBJ2-1,.,CASALGGVYNEQFF,TGCGCCAGCGCGCTTGGCGGGGTGTACAATGAGCAGTTCTTC
.,TRBV23-1,TRBJ1-2,TRBD1,CASSLRDRGLSYGYTF,TGCGCCAGCAGTCTCCGGGACAGGGGCTTATCGTATGGCTACACCTTC
.,TRBV25-1,TRBJ2-1,TRBD1,CASTGQGGPNEQFF,TGTGCCAGCACCGGACAGGGGGGGCCCAATGAGCAGTTCTTC